The present T cell receptor (beta chain) was sequenced within a study of T cells after yellow fever vaccination. Study-wide background: SMART-Seq v4 Ultra Low Input served to prepare low-cell-number fractions.

The CDR3 length is 15 residues. Germline V gene data show CDR1 as SGHRS and CDR2 as YFSETQ. Trimming shortened V by 3 bases and J by 0 bases, and 10 bases separated the two germline ends. As for this clonotype: What it binds is unknown.

General study points: Overlap between CD4 and CD8 compartments was detected for a small share of clonotypes. Post-booster samples contained most primary-vaccination clones (around 95% CD4, approximately 88% CD8).

Generation of TCR cDNA used 5'RACE template switching (which added a universal primer site and UMIs). Via MiXCR, TCRdb re-called the 5' RACE reads, giving one row per CDR3 protein. The repertoire consists of about 430,000 distinct CDR3 sequences, with roughly a sixth occurring once and the leading ten covering 18%. V is TRBV5-1 and J is TRBJ2-1; D may match TRBD1 or TRBD2 (6 bases each). The specimen was PBMCs, collected before the yellow fever booster vaccination. The origin of this receptor is a man younger than 30 who received the YFV17D yellow fever vaccine. CDR3 region: CASSSGGNSYNEQFF. CDR3 nucleotide sequence: TGCGCCAGCAGCTCCGGGGGCAACTCCTACAATGAGCAGTTCTTC.